The 25 T cell receptor beta chains presented below share a single source sample, sequenced in a study of T cell responses to AZD1222 COVID-19 vaccine. Clones were read by immunoSEQ multiplex PCR, and TCRdb kept only the in-frame ones, dropping some. The table includes roughly 130,000 clones, 88% detected once. Sequencing used peripheral blood, obtained on day 0 of MenACWY control vaccination. These receptors came from an adult in good health.

The chain has TRBV9 and TRBJ2-2; 8 bases agree with TRBD2. From germline, CDR1 is SGDLS and CDR2 YYNGEE. The CDR3 runs to 15 residues. J lost 2 bases, V lost 5 bases, and 5 bases had no gene match. CDR3 residues: CASSLSGANTGELFF. The CDR3 DNA reads TGTGCCAGCAGTCTTAGCGGGGCTAACACCGGGGAGCTGTTTTTT. Drawing the rest from reference TRBV9 and TRBJ2-2, the complete variable domain is DSGVTQTPKHLITATGQRVTLRCSPRSGDLSVYWYQQSLDQGLQFLIQYYNGEERAKGNILERFSAQQFPDLHSELNLSSLELGDSALYFCASSLSGANTGELFFGEGSRLTVL.

Here the CDR3 DNA reads TGCGCCAGCAGCCGAGTACTGGGGGAGACCCAGTACTTC. As protein: CASSRVLGETQYF. This chain links TRBV4-1 with TRBJ2-5; no clear D. CDR1 is MGHRA and CDR2 is YSYEKL in the germline V gene. Trimming left V 4 bases short and J 5 bases short, with 11 bases between. The CDR3 runs 13 residues.

The rearrangement joins TRBV24-1 to TRBJ1-4, with 12 positions matching TRBD1. This CDR3 has 15 amino acids. Germline-derived CDR1 and CDR2 are KGHDR and SFDVKD. Trimming took 5 bases from V and 7 from J; bases not matched to a gene: 4. The CDR3 sequence is CATSGRDRGREKLFF. The CDR3 nucleotides are TGTGCCACCAGTGGCCGGGACAGGGGGCGTGAAAAACTGTTTTTT.

This chain connects TRBV9 to TRBJ2-3; D uncertain. CDR1 and CDR2 from the germline V gene are SGDLS and YYNGEE. CDR3 length: 16 amino acids. Trimming took off 0 bases at V and 0 bases at J, with 11 bases between the two ends. The CDR3 coding sequence is TGTGCCAGCAGCGTAGGGTCGGCGGCTAGCACAGATACGCAGTATTTT. Its translation: CASSVGSAASTDTQYF.

The chain joins TRBV5-6 to TRBJ2-2; the match to TRBD1 covers 8 bases. J lost 5 bases, V lost 1 base, and 7 bases had no gene match. The CDR3 covers 16 residues. Germline V gene data show CDR1 as SGHDT and CDR2 as YYEEEE. The CDR3 sequence: CASSLFQGARTGELFF. CDR3 in DNA: TGTGCCAGCAGCTTGTTCCAGGGGGCGAGGACCGGGGAGCTGTTTTTT.

The chain has TRBV27 and TRBJ1-1, with D possibly matching TRBD1 (5 bases). CDR1 is MNHEY, CDR2 SMNVEV, per germline (reference sequence). Trimming shortened V by 3 bases and J by 5 bases, and 10 bases separated the two germline ends. This CDR3 contains 13 residues. The CDR3, as DNA: TGTGCCAGCAGTTTTGAGGGGAGAACTGAAGCTTTCTTT. Its protein product is CASSFEGRTEAFF.

This sequence joins TRBV7-9 and TRBJ1-1; D is undetermined. The V gene's germline CDR1 is SEHNR and CDR2 FQNEAQ (reference sequence). Trimming took off 1 base at V and 4 bases at J, with 13 bases between the two ends. This CDR3 has 15 residues. The CDR3 spells CASSLVLGEGTEAFF. CDR3 DNA sequence: TGTGCCAGCAGCTTAGTTTTGGGAGAGGGCACTGAAGCTTTCTTT. The entire variable domain, with the rest obtained from reference TRBV7-9 and TRBJ1-1, is as follows: DTGVSQNPRHKITKRGQNVTFRCDPISEHNRLYWYRQTLGQGPEFLTYFQNEAQLEKSRLLSDRFSAERPKGSFSTLEIQRTEQGDSAMYLCASSLVLGEGTEAFFGQGTRLTVV.

CDR3 protein: CAWSAGTGAQHF. CDR3 bases: TGTGCCTGGAGTGCGGGGACCGGGGCCCAGCATTTT. The V and J genes are TRBV30 and TRBJ1-5; D is perhaps TRBD1 (5 bases). The germline V gene encodes CDR1 GTSNPN and CDR2 SVGIG (reference sequence). This CDR3 region has 12 residues. Between the trimmed V and J ends, which lost 1 base and 11 bases, there was a span of 12 bases.

The V call is TRBV2, the J call TRBJ2-1, with D tentatively TRBD1 (6 bases). The V end lost 5 bases, the J end lost 4 bases, and 15 bases lay between the germline ends. The germline V gene has CDR1 SNHLY and CDR2 FYNNEI. CDR3 length equals 15 residues. CDR3 residues: CASSWTVEEYNEQFF. The CDR3 DNA follows: TGTGCCAGCAGTTGGACAGTCGAGGAATACAATGAGCAGTTCTTC.

V and J are TRBV19 and TRBJ2-7, with TRBD2 matching 10 bases. J was trimmed by 4 bases and V by 0 bases; bases with no gene match: 3. CDR3 length: 15 amino acids. The V gene's germline CDR1 is LNHDA and CDR2 SQIVND (reference sequence). CDR3 bases: TGTGCCAGTAGTATAGAGGCTAGCGGGAGTTACGAGCAGTACTTC. Its protein is CASSIEASGSYEQYF.

The CDR3 DNA sequence: TGTGCCAGCAGCCAAAACAGGGTGTCGTACGAGCAGTACTTC. Translating gives CASSQNRVSYEQYF. The chain uses TRBV27 and TRBJ2-7; D might be TRBD1 (6 bases). The CDR3 consists of 14 residues. From germline, CDR1 is MNHEY and CDR2 SMNVEV (reference sequence). V lost 6 bases to trimming and J lost 4 bases, with 16 bases between them.

This clone turned up a few times. The V and J genes are TRBV28 and TRBJ1-2; no reliable D call. CDR1 is MDHEN, CDR2 SYDVKM, per germline. The length of the CDR3 is 11 residues. V was clipped by 6 bases and J by 4 bases, with 6 bases between them. The CDR3 protein is CASSHTYGYTF. The CDR3 DNA sequence: TGTGCCAGCAGCCACACCTATGGCTACACCTTC.

This chain connects TRBV3-1 (or the pseudogene TRBV3-2) to TRBJ1-4; no firm D call. Germline V gives CDR1 LGHDT, CDR2 YNNKEL (reference sequence). The CDR3 extends over 16 amino acids. V lost 1 base, J lost 0 bases, and 9 bases lay in between. DNA of the CDR3: TGTGCCAGCAGCCAAGGACTCGGGACAACTAATGAAAAACTGTTTTTT. Its protein product is CASSQGLGTTNEKLFF.

The chain uses TRBV20-1 and TRBJ1-2, with D possibly TRBD1 on 6 matching bases. Trimming shortened V by 3 bases and J by 7 bases, and 18 bases separated the two germline ends. Germline V gene lookup returns CDR1 DFQATT and CDR2 SNEGSKA (reference sequence). This CDR3 region has 14 residues. CDR3 loop: CSASLAGEGSGYTF. The CDR3 DNA is TGCAGTGCTAGTTTGGCAGGGGAGGGTAGTGGCTACACCTTC.

V gene TRBV28 combines with J gene TRBJ2-7, with TRBD1 matching over 10 bases. The germline CDR1 and CDR2 sequences are MDHEN and SYDVKM. The CDR3 covers 14 residues. V lost 5 bases, J lost 9 bases, and 10 bases stayed unmatched. The CDR3 spells CASSEAGTGARQYF. The CDR3 DNA follows: TGTGCCAGCAGTGAAGCCGGGACAGGGGCTAGGCAGTACTTC.

The chain links TRBV2 to TRBJ2-5; D is perhaps TRBD2 (5 bases). The CDR3 sequence is 14 residues long. Germline V CDR1 and CDR2: SNHLY, FYNNEI. The germline V and J ends were trimmed by 2 bases and 5 bases, with 12 bases remaining between them. This chain's CDR3 is CASSETSGWETQYF. The DNA for the CDR3 is TGTGCCAGCAGTGAAACCTCGGGGTGGGAGACCCAGTACTTC.

The rearrangement links TRBV5-1 to TRBJ1-2, with unresolved D. CDR3 size: 15 residues. Germline V lookup: CDR1 SGHRS, CDR2 YFSETQ. The ends were cut back, 0 bases at V and 4 bases at J, with 13 bases in the middle. CDR3 DNA sequence: TGCGCCAGCAGCTTGGGAGGGCGGATTGTCTATGGCTACACCTTC. It specifies CASSLGGRIVYGYTF.

This rearrangement joins TRBV20-1 to TRBJ2-7; D might be TRBD2 (6 bases). Germline loops: CDR1 DFQATT, CDR2 SNEGSKA (reference sequence). The CDR3 contains 15 residues. V lost 3 bases, J lost 0 bases, and 15 bases lay in between. CDR3 region: CSASSRDSSSYEQYF. CDR3 in DNA: TGCAGTGCTAGTTCGCGGGACTCGAGCTCCTACGAGCAGTACTTC.

The gene calls are TRBV6-5 and TRBJ2-7; D is possibly TRBD1 or TRBD2 (5 bases each). CDR1 and CDR2 (germline): MNHEY, SVGAGI. Trimming shortened V by 4 bases and J by 3 bases, and 16 bases separated the two germline ends. This CDR3 spans 15 amino acids. CDR3: CASSSTWGSLYEQYF. CDR3 DNA sequence: TGTGCCAGCAGTTCCACGTGGGGGAGTCTCTACGAGCAGTACTTC.

The chain combines TRBV9 with TRBJ2-2; no clear D. Trimming stripped 3 bases from V and 4 bases from J, with 16 bases between. The CDR3 loop spans 16 amino acids. The germline CDR1 and CDR2 sequences are SGDLS and YYNGEE. The CDR3 DNA sequence: TGTGCCAGCAGCGCGCAGGCTACCGTGGCCACCGGGGAGCTGTTTTTT. Protein product: CASSAQATVATGELFF.

The chain uses TRBV6-5 and TRBJ1-5; 7 nucleotides line up with TRBD1. The length of the CDR3 is 15 residues. Germline CDR1 and CDR2: MNHEY and SVGAGI. Germline trimming cut 6 bases from V and 0 bases from J; bases unmatched to any gene: 5. This CDR3 is CASRDRDYSNQPQHF. The CDR3 region has the DNA TGTGCCAGCAGAGACAGGGATTATAGCAATCAGCCCCAGCATTTT.

V usage is TRBV5-5 and J usage is TRBJ1-2, with TRBD1 as a possible D gene (5 bases). V lost 3 bases and J lost 8, with 17 bases in between. The germline V gene has CDR1 SGHKS and CDR2 YYEKEE (reference sequence). CDR3 length equals 14 residues. The CDR3 reads CASSYRDAYGGYTF. CDR3 DNA: TGTGCCAGCAGCTACCGGGACGCATACGGGGGCTACACCTTC.

V is TRBV3-1 (or the pseudogene TRBV3-2) and J is TRBJ1-2, with TRBD1 as a possible D gene (6 bases). Trimming took 5 bases from V and 5 from J, leaving 15 bases between them. There are 14 residues in the CDR3. Per the germline V gene, CDR1 is LGHDT and CDR2 is YNNKEL (reference sequence). CDR3 nucleotide sequence: TGTGCCAGCAGCAAAGGGGGTAATGGGTATGGCTACACCTTC. Its translation is CASSKGGNGYGYTF.

The chain is built from TRBV6-5 and TRBJ2-2; maybe TRBD2 (5 bases). The CDR3 is made up of 14 amino acids. The V gene lost 0 bases and the J gene lost 8 bases, with 10 bases spanning the gap. Germline V CDR1 and CDR2: MNHEY, SVGAGI. The CDR3 here is CASSYSRVGGELFF. CDR3 DNA sequence: TGTGCCAGCAGTTACTCGCGGGTCGGAGGGGAGCTGTTTTTT.

This chain joins TRBV5-4 and TRBJ2-7; possible D gene TRBD1, 6 bases. V was trimmed by 4 bases and J by 2 bases, leaving 16 bases between them. Germline values: CDR1 SGHNT, CDR2 YYREEE (reference sequence). CDR3 length: 15 amino acids. In DNA form, the CDR3 reads TGTGCCAGCAGCACGAGGACAGTGTTACCCTACGAGCAGTACTTC. Protein: CASSTRTVLPYEQYF.